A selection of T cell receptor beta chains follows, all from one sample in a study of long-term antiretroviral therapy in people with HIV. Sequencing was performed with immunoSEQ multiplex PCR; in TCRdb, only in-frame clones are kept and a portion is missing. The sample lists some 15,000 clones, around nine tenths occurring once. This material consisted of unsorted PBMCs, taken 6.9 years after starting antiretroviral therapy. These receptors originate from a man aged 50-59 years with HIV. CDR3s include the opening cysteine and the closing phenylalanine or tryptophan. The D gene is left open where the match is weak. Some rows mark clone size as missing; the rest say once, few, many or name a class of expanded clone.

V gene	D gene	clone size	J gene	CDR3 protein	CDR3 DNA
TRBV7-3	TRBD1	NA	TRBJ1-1	CASSPGQGYTEAFF	TGTGCCAGCAGCCCTGGACAGGGGTACACTGAAGCTTTCTTT
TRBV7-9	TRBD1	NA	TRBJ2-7	CASSLRDRYYEQYF	TGTGCCAGCAGCTTACGGGACAGATACTACGAGCAGTACTTC
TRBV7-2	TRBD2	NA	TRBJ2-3	CASSPLKSGLAGDTQYF	TGTGCCAGCAGCCCGCTCAAATCGGGATTAGCGGGGGATACGCAGTATTTT
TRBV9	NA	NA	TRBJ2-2	CASSPIRGLVTGELFF	TGTGCCAGCAGCCCCATCAGGGGACTGGTCACCGGGGAGCTGTTTTTT
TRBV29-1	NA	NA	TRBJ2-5	CSVAGAETQYF	TGCAGCGTTGCAGGGGCGGAGACCCAGTACTTC
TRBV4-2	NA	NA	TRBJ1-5	CASSQDAENPWAQHF	TGTGCCAGCAGCCAAGATGCGGAGAACCCCTGGGCCCAGCATTTT
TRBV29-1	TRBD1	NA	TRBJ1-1	CSVRPGTGNTEAFF	TGCAGCGTACGCCCGGGGACAGGTAACACTGAAGCTTTCTTT
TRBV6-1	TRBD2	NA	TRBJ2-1	CASSELSGGSYNEQFF	TGTGCCAGCAGTGAATTGAGCGGGGGCTCCTACAATGAGCAGTTCTTC
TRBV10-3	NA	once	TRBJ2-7	CAIRDSSYEQYF	TGTGCCATCCGCGACAGCTCCTACGAGCAGTACTTC
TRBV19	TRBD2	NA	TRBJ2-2	CAVPGTSGSYPGELFF	TGTGCCGTTCCCGGGACTAGCGGGAGTTATCCCGGGGAGCTGTTTTTT
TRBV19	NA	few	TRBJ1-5	CASREGDSRRPQHF	TGTGCCAGTAGGGAGGGGGACTCCAGACGGCCCCAGCATTTT
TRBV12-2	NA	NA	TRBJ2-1	CASRSKGGQFDYNEQFF	TGTGCAAGTCGCTCCAAAGGGGGCCAGTTCGACTACAATGAGCAGTTCTTC
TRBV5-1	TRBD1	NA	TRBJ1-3	CASSSYDRVRNTIYF	TGCGCCAGCAGCTCTTATGACAGGGTTAGAAACACCATATATTTT
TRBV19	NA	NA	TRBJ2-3	CASSMFRRVGADGTDTQYF	TGTGCCAGTAGTATGTTCAGGAGGGTGGGCGCCGACGGCACAGATACGCAGTATTTT
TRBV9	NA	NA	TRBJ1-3	CASSRSGGADTIYF	TGTGCCAGCAGCCGATCGGGGGGCGCGGACACCATATATTTT
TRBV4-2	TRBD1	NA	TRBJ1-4	CASSQDGGTDNEKLFF	TGTGCCAGCAGCCAAGATGGAGGGACAGATAATGAAAAACTGTTTTTT
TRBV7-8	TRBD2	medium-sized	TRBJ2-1	CASSFHPRLAGANEQFF	TGTGCCAGCAGCTTTCACCCCAGACTAGCGGGAGCGAATGAGCAGTTCTTC
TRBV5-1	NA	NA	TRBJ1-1	CASSLQGWNTEAFF	TGCGCCAGCAGCTTGCAGGGTTGGAACACTGAAGCTTTCTTT
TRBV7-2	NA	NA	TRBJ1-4	CASSFDSLNEKLFF	TGTGCCAGCAGTTTTGACAGCCTAAATGAAAAACTGTTTTTT
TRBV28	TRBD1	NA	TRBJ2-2	CASSTGTGGWRGTGELFF	TGTGCCAGCAGTACCGGGACAGGGGGATGGCGAGGCACCGGGGAGCTGTTTTTT
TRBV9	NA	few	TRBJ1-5	CASSPSPLQPQHF	TGTGCCAGCAGCCCCAGCCCCTTACAGCCCCAGCATTTT
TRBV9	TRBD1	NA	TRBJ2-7	CASSVGTASYEQYF	TGTGCCAGCAGCGTTGGGACAGCCTCCTACGAGCAGTACTTC
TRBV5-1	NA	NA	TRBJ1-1	CASSFYGGTTEAFF	TGCGCCAGCAGCTTCTACGGGGGTACCACTGAAGCTTTCTTT
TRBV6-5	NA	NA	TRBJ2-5	CASSYGGAIRETQYF	TGTGCCAGCAGTTACGGAGGGGCGATTAGGGAGACCCAGTACTTC
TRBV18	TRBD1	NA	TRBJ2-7	CASSPLTPGTGVYEQYF	TGTGCCAGCTCACCACTTACTCCTGGGACAGGGGTCTACGAGCAGTACTTC
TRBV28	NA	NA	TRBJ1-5	CASSLNQGNQPQHF	TGTGCCAGCAGTTTGAATCAGGGGAACCAGCCCCAGCATTTT
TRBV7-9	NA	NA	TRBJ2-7	CASGVGRERFYEQYF	TGTGCCAGCGGGGTAGGACGGGAGAGGTTCTACGAGCAGTACTTC